This T cell receptor (beta chain) appears in the sequencing data of a study of T-cell reconstitution after alpha-beta-depleted transplantation in children (dated by TCRdb to the mid-2010s). For context, the study as a whole: Using TCR repertoire profiling, the study followed T-cell immune reconstitution in a quantitative way in children after TCRalphabeta/CD19-depleted allogeneic hematopoietic cell transplantation.

Library preparation employed PCR. Sequencing took place on an Illumina HiSeq 2500. Molecular barcoding was employed in the preparation of TCR libraries, with unique molecular identifiers being used to normalize TCRbeta repertoire quantification. The public reads were quality trimmed at Q25 with fastp and then assembled into clones with MiXCR by TCRdb, keeping productive beta chains. Every CDR3 protein is listed once, alongside the most common genes and DNA of its rows. This sample has about 480,000 distinct CDR3 sequences in its table, and roughly an eighth of those were observed once. More than 5.5% of the sample is in the top ten clones. In the case of this clonotype: Which antigen it targets is not known. No clone much larger than this one lies a single base away; base qualities are absent.

The CDR3 holds 16 amino acids from the cysteine to the phenylalanine. The retained sequence is limited to the CDR3, 48 bases, with the frame set at the first base. V sheds 0 bases and J sheds 3 bases, leaving 16 bases between their ends. In the germline V gene (reference sequence), CDR1 corresponds to DFQATT and CDR2 to SNEGSKA. The sample consisted of PBMCs from the stem cell graft donor, taken from the stem cell graft. The clonotype originates from a human donor who donated a stem cell graft to a child with combined immunodeficiency. The rearranged chain carries TRBV20-1 and TRBJ2-3, and perhaps TRBD1 as D gene, on 5 matching bases. CDR3 region: CSARDSSQGGTDTQYF. DNA sequence: TGCAGTGCTAGAGATAGTTCCCAGGGTGGTACAGATACGCAGTATTTT.